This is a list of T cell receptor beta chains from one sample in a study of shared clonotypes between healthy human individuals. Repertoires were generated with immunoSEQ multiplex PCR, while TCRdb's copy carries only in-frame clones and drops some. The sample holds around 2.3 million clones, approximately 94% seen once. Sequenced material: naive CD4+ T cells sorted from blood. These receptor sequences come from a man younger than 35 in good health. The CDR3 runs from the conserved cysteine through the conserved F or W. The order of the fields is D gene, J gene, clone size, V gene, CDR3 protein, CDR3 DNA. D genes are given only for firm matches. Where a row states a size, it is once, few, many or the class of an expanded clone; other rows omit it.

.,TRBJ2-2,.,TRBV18,CASSGTNTGELFF,TGTGCCAGTTCCGGGACGAATACCGGGGAGCTGTTTTTT
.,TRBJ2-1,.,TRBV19,CASNRDTLDDEQFF,TGTGCCAGCAACCGGGACACCCTTGACGATGAGCAGTTCTTC
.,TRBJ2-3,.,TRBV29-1,CSLRALSTDTQYF,TGCAGCCTCAGGGCCCTTAGCACAGATACGCAGTATTTT
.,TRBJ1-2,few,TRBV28,CASSSTQYGYTF,TGTGCCAGCAGTTCCACTCAGTATGGCTACACCTTC
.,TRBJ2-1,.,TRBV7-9,CASSALTGEYNEQFF,TGTGCCAGCAGCGCTTTGACGGGAGAGTACAATGAGCAGTTCTTC
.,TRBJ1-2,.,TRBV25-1,CASSERGYGYTF,TGTGCCAGCAGTGAACGAGGGTATGGCTACACCTTC
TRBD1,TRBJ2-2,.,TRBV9,CASRGTGGSTGELFF,TGTGCCAGCCGGGGGACAGGGGGCTCGACCGGGGAGCTGTTTTTT
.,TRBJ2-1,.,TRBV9,CASTRQSSYNEQFF,TGTGCCAGCACGAGACAGAGCTCCTACAATGAGCAGTTCTTC
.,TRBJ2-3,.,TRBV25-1,CASSEEWQGSTDTQYF,TGTGCCAGCAGTGAAGAATGGCAGGGGAGCACAGATACGCAGTATTTT
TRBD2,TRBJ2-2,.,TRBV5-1,CASSPLGAGGTNTGELFF,TGCGCCAGCAGCCCCCTGGGAGCGGGGGGAACGAACACCGGGGAGCTGTTTTTT
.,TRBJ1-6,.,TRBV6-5,CASRIRYNSPLHF,TGTGCCAGCAGGATAAGATATAATTCACCCCTCCACTTT
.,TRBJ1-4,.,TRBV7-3,CASSLTGGANEKLFF,TGTGCCAGCAGCTTAACTGGTGGGGCTAATGAAAAACTGTTTTTT
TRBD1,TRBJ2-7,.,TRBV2,CASRGQGDHEQYF,TGTGCCAGCAGGGGACAGGGGGATCACGAGCAGTACTTC
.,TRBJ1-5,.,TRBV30,CAWAPGINQPQHF,TGTGCCTGGGCCCCGGGGATCAATCAGCCCCAGCATTTT
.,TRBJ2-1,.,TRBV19,CASSPGVAGGEQFF,TGTGCCAGTAGCCCAGGGGTAGCCGGAGGTGAGCAGTTCTTC
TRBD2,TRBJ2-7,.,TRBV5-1,CASSLFLGGTYEQYF,TGCGCCAGCAGCTTGTTCCTGGGGGGGACCTACGAGCAGTACTTC
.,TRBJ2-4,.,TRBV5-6,CASSLGQLAKNIQYF,TGTGCCAGCAGCTTGGGACAGCTAGCCAAAAACATTCAGTACTTC
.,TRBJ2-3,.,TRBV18,CASSPGDTDTQYF,TGTGCCAGCTCACCGGGGGACACAGATACGCAGTATTTT
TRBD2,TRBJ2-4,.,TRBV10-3,CAISESMRGVENIQYF,TGTGCCATCAGTGAGTCTATGCGGGGGGTGGAAAACATTCAGTACTTC
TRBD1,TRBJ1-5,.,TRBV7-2,CASSPTGNPSTNQPQHF,TGTGCCAGCAGCCCGACAGGGAACCCCTCTACCAATCAGCCCCAGCATTTT